This TCR beta chain is from a study of blood T cell repertoires in COVID-19. Germline loops: CDR1 KGHDR, CDR2 SFDVKD. The CDR3 has 17 residues. The ends lost 4 bases at V and 3 bases at J; junction bases unmatched: 6. Repertoires were generated with immunoSEQ multiplex PCR, while TCRdb's copy carries only in-frame clones and drops some. There are approximately 300,000 clones in the sample; about 82% occur only once, and around 1.7% lies in the top ten. Sequences were obtained from peripheral blood. The clonotype comes from a woman in her forties or fifties with acute or convalescent COVID-19. The genes are TRBV24-1 and TRBJ2-2, with 11 bases lining up with TRBD2. For the CDR3, the DNA is TGTGCCACCAGTGAACATAGCGGGGGGGGGCACACCGGGGAGCTGTTTTTT. Translating it yields CATSEHSGGGHTGELFF.